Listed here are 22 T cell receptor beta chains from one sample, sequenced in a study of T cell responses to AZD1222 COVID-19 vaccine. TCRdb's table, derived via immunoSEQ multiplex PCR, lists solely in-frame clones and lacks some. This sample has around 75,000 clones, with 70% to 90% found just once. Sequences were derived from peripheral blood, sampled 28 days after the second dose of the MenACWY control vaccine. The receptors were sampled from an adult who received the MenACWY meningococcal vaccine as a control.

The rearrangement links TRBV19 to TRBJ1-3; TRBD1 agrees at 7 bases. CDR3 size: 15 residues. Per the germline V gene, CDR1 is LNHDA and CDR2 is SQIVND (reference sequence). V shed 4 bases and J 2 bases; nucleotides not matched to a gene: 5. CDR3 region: CASSTRQGTGNTIYF. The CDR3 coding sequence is TGTGCCAGTAGTACCAGACAGGGAACTGGAAACACCATATATTTT.

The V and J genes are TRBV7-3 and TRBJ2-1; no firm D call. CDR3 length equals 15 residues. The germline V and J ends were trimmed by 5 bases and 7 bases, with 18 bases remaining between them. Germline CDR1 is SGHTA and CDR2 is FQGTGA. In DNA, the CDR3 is TGTGCCAGCAGCCTTGGACCTAGTACCCTAAATGAGCAGTTCTTC. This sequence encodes CASSLGPSTLNEQFF.

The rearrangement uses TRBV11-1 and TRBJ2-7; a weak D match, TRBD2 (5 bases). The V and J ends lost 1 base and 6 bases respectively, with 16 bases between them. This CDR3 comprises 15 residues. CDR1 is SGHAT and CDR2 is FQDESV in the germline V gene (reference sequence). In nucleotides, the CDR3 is TGTGCCAGCAGCTTAGGGCCTTTCGGGAAGTTCGAGCAGTACTTC. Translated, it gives CASSLGPFGKFEQYF.

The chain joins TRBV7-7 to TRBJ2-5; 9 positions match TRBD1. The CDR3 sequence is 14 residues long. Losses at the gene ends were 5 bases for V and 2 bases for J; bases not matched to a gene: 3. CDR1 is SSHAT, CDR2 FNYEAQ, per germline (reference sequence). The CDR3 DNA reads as TGTGCCAGCAGCCAGGACAGGGGACAAGAGACCCAGTACTTC. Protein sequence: CASSQDRGQETQYF. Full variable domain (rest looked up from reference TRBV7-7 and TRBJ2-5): GAGVSQSPRYKVTKRGQDVTLRCDPISSHATLYWYQQALGQGPEFLTYFNYEAQPDKSGLPSDRFSAERPEGSISTLTIQRTEQRDSAMYRCASSQDRGQETQYFGPGTRLLVL.

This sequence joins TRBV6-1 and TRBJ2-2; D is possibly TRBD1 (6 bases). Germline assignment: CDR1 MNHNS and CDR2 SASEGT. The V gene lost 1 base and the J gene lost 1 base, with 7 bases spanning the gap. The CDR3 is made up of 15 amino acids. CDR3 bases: TGTGCCAGCAGTGAAGGGACAGTGAACACCGGGGAGCTGTTTTTT. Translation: CASSEGTVNTGELFF.

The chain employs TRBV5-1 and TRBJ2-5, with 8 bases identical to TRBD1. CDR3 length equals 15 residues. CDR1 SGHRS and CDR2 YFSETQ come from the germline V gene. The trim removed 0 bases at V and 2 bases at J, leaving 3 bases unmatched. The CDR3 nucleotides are TGCGCCAGCAGCTTGGGGACAGGGAGGCAAGAGACCCAGTACTTC. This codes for CASSLGTGRQETQYF.

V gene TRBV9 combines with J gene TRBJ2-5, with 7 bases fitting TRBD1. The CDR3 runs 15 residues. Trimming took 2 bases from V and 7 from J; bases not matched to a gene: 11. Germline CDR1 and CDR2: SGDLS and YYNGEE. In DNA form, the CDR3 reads TGTGCCAGCAGCGTGATTCCTACAGGGGATGGGACCCAGTACTTC. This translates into CASSVIPTGDGTQYF.

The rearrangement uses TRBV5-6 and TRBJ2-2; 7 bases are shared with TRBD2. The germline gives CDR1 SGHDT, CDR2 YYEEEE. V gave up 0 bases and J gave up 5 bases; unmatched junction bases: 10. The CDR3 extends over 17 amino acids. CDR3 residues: CASSLAHMGRETGELFF. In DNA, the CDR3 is TGTGCCAGCAGCTTGGCCCATATGGGGAGGGAAACCGGGGAGCTGTTTTTT.

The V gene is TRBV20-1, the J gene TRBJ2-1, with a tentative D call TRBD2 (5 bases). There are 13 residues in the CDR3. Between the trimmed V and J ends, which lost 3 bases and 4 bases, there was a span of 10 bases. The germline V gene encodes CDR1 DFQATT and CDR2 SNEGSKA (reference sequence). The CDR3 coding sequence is TGCAGTGCTAGTGGAGCGGCATACAATGAGCAGTTCTTC. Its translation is CSASGAAYNEQFF.

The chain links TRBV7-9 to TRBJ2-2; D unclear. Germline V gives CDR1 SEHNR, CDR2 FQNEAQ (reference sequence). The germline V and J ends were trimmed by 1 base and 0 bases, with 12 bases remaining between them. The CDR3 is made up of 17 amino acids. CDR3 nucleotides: TGTGCCAGCAGCTTAGTGCCAAGGGCAGCGAACACCGGGGAGCTGTTTTTT. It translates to CASSLVPRAANTGELFF.

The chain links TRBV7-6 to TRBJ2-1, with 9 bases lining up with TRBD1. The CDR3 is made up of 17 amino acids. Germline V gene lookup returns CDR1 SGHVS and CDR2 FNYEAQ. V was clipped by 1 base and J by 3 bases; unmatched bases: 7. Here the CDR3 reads CASSLVEGQGNYNEQFF. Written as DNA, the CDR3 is TGTGCCAGCAGCTTAGTAGAGGGACAGGGAAACTACAATGAGCAGTTCTTC. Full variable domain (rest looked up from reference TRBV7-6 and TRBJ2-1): GAGVSQSPRYKVTKRGQDVALRCDPISGHVSLYWYRQALGQGPEFLTYFNYEAQQDKSGLPNDRFSAERPEGSISTLTIQRTEQRDSAMYRCASSLVEGQGNYNEQFFGPGTRLTVL.

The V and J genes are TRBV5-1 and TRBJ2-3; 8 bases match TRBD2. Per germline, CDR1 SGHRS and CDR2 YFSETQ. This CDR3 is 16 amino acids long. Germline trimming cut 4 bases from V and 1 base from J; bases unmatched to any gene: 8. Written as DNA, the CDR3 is TGCGCCAGCAGCGTGGGGAGCGGGGGCCGCACAGATACGCAGTATTTT. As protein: CASSVGSGGRTDTQYF. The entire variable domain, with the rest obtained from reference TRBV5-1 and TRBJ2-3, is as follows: KAGVTQTPRYLIKTRGQQVTLSCSPISGHRSVSWYQQTPGQGLQFLFEYFSETQRNKGNFPGRFSGRQFSNSRSEMNVSTLELGDSALYLCASSVGSGGRTDTQYFGPGTRLTVL.

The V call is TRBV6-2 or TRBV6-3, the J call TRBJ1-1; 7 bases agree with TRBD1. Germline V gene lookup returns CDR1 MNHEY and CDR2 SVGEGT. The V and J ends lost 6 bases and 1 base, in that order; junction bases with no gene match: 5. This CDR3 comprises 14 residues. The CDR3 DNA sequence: TGTGCCAGCAGCCGCACAGGGGCGAACACTGAAGCTTTCTTT. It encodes CASSRTGANTEAFF.

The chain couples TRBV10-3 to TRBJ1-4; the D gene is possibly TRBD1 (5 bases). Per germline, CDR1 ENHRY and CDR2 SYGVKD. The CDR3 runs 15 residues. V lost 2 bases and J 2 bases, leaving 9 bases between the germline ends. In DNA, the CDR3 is TGTGCCATCAGTGAGGGGGGAGGGACTAATGAAAAACTGTTTTTT. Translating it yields CAISEGGGTNEKLFF.

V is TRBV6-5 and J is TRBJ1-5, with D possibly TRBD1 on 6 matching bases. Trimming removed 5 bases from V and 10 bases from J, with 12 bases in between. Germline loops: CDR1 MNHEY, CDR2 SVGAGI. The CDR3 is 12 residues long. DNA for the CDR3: TGTGCCAGCAGTCGTCCGACAGGCCCCCAGCATTTT. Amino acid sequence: CASSRPTGPQHF.

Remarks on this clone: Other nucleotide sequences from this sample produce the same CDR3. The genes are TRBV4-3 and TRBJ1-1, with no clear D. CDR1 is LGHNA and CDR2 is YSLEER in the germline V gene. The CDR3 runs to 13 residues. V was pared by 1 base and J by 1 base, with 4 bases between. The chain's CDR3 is CASSQGGNTEAFF. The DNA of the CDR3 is TGCGCCAGCAGCCAAGGAGGGAACACTGAAGCTTTCTTT.

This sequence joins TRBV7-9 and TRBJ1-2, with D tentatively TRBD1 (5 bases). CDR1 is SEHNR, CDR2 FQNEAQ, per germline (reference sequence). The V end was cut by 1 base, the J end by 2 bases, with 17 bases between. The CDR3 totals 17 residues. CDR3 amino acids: CASSLDRRQTLNYGYTF. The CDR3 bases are TGTGCCAGCAGCTTAGACCGGAGACAGACTCTAAACTATGGCTACACCTTC.

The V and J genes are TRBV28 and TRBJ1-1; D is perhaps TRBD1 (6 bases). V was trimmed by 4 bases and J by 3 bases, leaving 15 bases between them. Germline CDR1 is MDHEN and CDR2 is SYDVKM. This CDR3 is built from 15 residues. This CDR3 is CASSSHAQGDTEAFF. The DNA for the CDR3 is TGTGCCAGCAGTTCCCACGCACAGGGAGACACTGAAGCTTTCTTT.

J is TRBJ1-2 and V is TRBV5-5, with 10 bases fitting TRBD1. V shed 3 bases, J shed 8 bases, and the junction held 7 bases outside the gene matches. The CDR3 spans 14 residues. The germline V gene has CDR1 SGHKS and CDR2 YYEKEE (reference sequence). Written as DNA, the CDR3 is TGTGCCAGCAGCTCCGGGACAGGGGTATCCGGCTACACCTTC. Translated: CASSSGTGVSGYTF.

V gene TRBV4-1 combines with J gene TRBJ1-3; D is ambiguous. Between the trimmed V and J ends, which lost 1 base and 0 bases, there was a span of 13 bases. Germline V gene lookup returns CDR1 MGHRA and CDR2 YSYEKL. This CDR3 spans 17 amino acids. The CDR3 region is CASSQVEGVSSGNTIYF. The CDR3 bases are TGCGCCAGCAGCCAAGTAGAGGGAGTGAGCTCTGGAAACACCATATATTTT.

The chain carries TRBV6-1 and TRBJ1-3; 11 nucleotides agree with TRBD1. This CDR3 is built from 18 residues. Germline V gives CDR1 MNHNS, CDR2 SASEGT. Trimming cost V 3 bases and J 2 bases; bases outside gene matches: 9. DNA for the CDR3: TGTGCCAGCAGTGAGGCCGGGACAGGGGGAACAGCTGGAAACACCATATATTTT. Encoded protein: CASSEAGTGGTAGNTIYF.

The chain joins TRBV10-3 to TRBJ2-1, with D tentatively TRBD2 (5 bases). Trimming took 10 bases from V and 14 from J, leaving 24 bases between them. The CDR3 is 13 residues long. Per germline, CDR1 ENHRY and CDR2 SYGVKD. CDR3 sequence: CATGPTDFLWEFF. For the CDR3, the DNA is TGTGCCACCGGACCAACGGACTTTCTTTGGGAGTTCTTC.